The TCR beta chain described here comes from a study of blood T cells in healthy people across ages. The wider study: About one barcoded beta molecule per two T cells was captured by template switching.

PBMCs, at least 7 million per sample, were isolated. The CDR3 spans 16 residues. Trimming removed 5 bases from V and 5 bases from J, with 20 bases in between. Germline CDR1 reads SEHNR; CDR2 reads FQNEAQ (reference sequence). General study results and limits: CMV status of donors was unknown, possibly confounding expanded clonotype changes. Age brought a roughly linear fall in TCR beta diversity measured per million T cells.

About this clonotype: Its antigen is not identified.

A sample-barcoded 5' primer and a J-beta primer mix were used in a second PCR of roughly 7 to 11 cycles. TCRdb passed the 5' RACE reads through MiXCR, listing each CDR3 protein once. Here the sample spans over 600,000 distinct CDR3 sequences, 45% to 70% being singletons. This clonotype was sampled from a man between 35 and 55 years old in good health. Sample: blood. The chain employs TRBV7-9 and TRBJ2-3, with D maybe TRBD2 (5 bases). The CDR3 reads CASSPQSRTVGDTQYF. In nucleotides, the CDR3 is TGTGCCAGCAGCCCACAATCCCGGACTGTCGGAGATACGCAGTATTTT.